This TCR beta chain derives from a study of molecular identifiers for immune sequencing clone quantification (dated by TCRdb to 2016 to 2019). With regard to the full study: For a replicate experiment, the RNA from either approximately 20,000 or 100,000 naive CD8 T cells was divided into five aliquots, and four of those aliquots went on to sequencing. CD8 T cells were used in a methods study to benchmark molecular-identifier clustering-based TCR repertoire sequencing (MIDCIRS) and TCR RNA copy counting. Study-level results and caveats: Naive libraries contained spiked-in Jurkat TCR RNA (around eleven copies' worth), which is not part of the donor repertoire. A single cell's worth of spiked-in Jurkat TCR RNA was reported detectable even among under 1.1 million naive CD8 T cells. Modeling estimated roughly 3 recovered TCR RNA copies per cell, compared with about 9.8 by digital PCR, which implies roughly 30% capture efficiency. The sizes of highly expanded clones could end up underestimated when identical TCR molecules share a barcode. When barcode sub-clustering was omitted, TCR diversity was inflated by chimeric consensus sequences, with chimeras reaching as high as 47%. Clones above 20 RNA copies held over 99% of molecules in CMV-specific effector cells but under 1% in naive cells.

Libraries came from PCR. TCRdb names Illumina HiSeq 4000 as the instrument used. Bulk TCR libraries were made following a previously described method, with the TCR primers given in Table S5. The Qiagen AllPrep DNA/RNA kit was used to purify total RNA. Before any analysis, reads coming from multiple sequencing runs of the same library were combined into one pool. Per the original workflow: Reads were retained only if an exact TCR constant sequence was present, and the retained reads were trimmed to 150 nt and grouped according to their 12-nt molecular barcodes. Reads within each barcode group were sub-clustered using a 15% Levenshtein threshold, and quality-weighted consensus sequences were constructed for each RNA molecule. Non-functional sequences were filtered out, along with any lower-count sequence sitting one edit away from another sequence. Barcode sub-clusters with fewer than 20% of the maximum read count were removed, based on fitting two negative binomial distributions. Clones were called with MiXCR by TCRdb after fastp trimmed the public reads at Q25, and only in-frame beta chains were retained. Rows are unified per CDR3 protein, each entry keeping the most common DNA and genes. The V and J calls and clone size come from TCRdb's table, not from the authors' own analysis. The sample table holds some 59,000 distinct CDR3 sequences, of which 20% to 25% were seen once. Around 2% of the sample is held by the ten biggest clonotypes.

CDR1 and CDR2 (SQVTM, ANQGSEA) derive from the germline V gene. The CDR3 runs 14 residues from the cysteine to the phenylalanine. Only the CDR3 part of the read is kept: 42 bases, read in frame from the first base. V is shortened by 1 base, J by 0 bases, and the region joining them spans 10 bases. Naive CD8 T cell libraries were made from about 20,000 to 1,000,000 sorted cells using 10%, 30% or 50% of purified RNA. Naive CD8 T cells were FACS-sorted as CD8+CD4-CCR7+CD45RA+ on a BD FACSAria II into RLT Plus buffer. Nine to eleven TCR copies' worth of Jurkat RNA were spiked into roughly 17,000-1,100,000 naive CD8 T cell samples to test detection sensitivity. CD8 T cells were enriched using RosetteSep CD8+ T Cell Enrichment Cocktail and Ficoll-Paque, and the enriched cells then underwent ACK red cell lysis. In regard to this clonotype: Its antigen is currently not known. Nothing much larger sits one base from this clone, and base qualities are not available.

Sequencing was performed on naive CD8+ T cells from blood, with Jurkat cell RNA spiked in. This specimen's cell subset or site label, per the study, means: FACS-sorted CD8+CD4-CCR7+CD45RA+ naive T cells. The sequence derives from a human donor in good health. Some libraries in this study had Jurkat cell RNA spiked in. The chain joins TRBV29-1 to TRBJ2-7; the D call could be TRBD1 or TRBD2, with each sharing 5 bases. The nucleotide sequence is given as TGCAGCGTTGAAGCCGGGACGGGCTCCTACGAGCAGTACTTC. It is translated as CSVEAGTGSYEQYF.